These 28 T cell receptor beta chains share one sample of origin, sequenced in a study of shared clonotypes between healthy human individuals. The method was immunoSEQ multiplex PCR; TCRdb's version includes in-frame clones alone and lacks a portion of them. The data show millions of clones, over 85% seen once. Material: naive CD4+ T cells from PBMCs. Regarding subset: CD45RA+ positively selected. All receptors derive from a man in his late teens or twenties in good health. Some clones in this sample may be carry-over from other donors' samples.

This clone was seen a single time. The chain is built from TRBV4-1 and TRBJ2-2; D not certain. Germline assignment: CDR1 MGHRA and CDR2 YSYEKL. This CDR3 has 17 amino acids. V lost 0 bases and J 4 bases, leaving 15 bases between the germline ends. The CDR3: CASSQEPLAASTGELFF. CDR3 in DNA: TGCGCCAGCAGCCAAGAACCCCTGGCGGCGTCCACCGGGGAGCTGTTTTTT.

The chain employs TRBV28 and TRBJ1-2; 8 bases are a match to TRBD1. CDR1 and CDR2 (germline): MDHEN, SYDVKM. There are 13 residues in the CDR3. With 3 bases clipped from V and 8 bases from J, the junction kept 5 bases outside the gene matches. CDR3 sequence: CASSFQGAVGYTF. As DNA, the CDR3 is TGTGCCAGCAGTTTCCAGGGGGCAGTGGGCTACACCTTC.

CDR3 region: CASSRGGRAVYNEQFF. CDR3 nucleotides: TGTGCCAGCAGCAGGGGCGGGAGGGCCGTTTACAATGAGCAGTTCTTC. This chain links TRBV5-4 with TRBJ2-1; the match to TRBD2 covers 9 bases. The trim removed 4 bases at V and 4 bases at J, leaving 9 bases unmatched. CDR1 is SGHNT and CDR2 is YYREEE in the germline V gene (reference sequence). The CDR3 extends over 16 amino acids.

This chain uses TRBV23-1 with TRBJ1-1; D call uncertain. TRBV23-1 carries the ORF label, with uncertain function. The CDR3 runs 13 residues. V was cut by 6 bases and J by 1 base, with 9 bases left in between. CDR3 nucleotide sequence: TGCGCCAGCAGGCCTAAACGGAACACTGAAGCTTTCTTT. Residues: CASRPKRNTEAFF.

J is TRBJ2-7 and V is TRBV11-2; D remains ambiguous. The CDR3 sequence is 14 residues long. Germline CDR1 is SGHAT and CDR2 is FQNNGV. V gave up 1 base and J gave up 0 bases, with 7 bases separating them. CDR3 in DNA: TGTGCCAGCAGCTTAGTCACGGTCTCCTACGAGCAGTACTTC. Its protein is CASSLVTVSYEQYF.

V is TRBV5-4 and J is TRBJ2-2, with D hard to call. Germline CDR1 is SGHNT and CDR2 is YYREEE (reference sequence). V lost 4 bases and J lost 5, with 12 bases in between. This CDR3 has 14 amino acids. CDR3 DNA: TGTGCCAGCAGCCAGCTGCCACTTACCGGGGAGCTGTTTTTT. The encoded protein is CASSQLPLTGELFF.

The chain couples TRBV6-5 to TRBJ1-2; 7 nucleotides line up with TRBD1. The trim removed 1 base at V and 4 bases at J, leaving 6 bases unmatched. The CDR3 has 15 amino acids. Germline values: CDR1 MNHEY, CDR2 SVGAGI. Here the CDR3 reads CASSYYETGSYGYTF. The CDR3, as DNA: TGTGCCAGCAGTTACTATGAGACAGGGTCCTATGGCTACACCTTC.

The chain carries TRBV13 and TRBJ2-3, with D perhaps TRBD1 or TRBD2 (5 bases each). With 1 base removed from V and 3 bases from J, the gap between germline ends came to 11 bases. The germline V gene has CDR1 PRHDT and CDR2 FYEKMQ (reference sequence). This CDR3 contains 15 residues. The DNA of the CDR3 is TGTGCCAGCAGCTTAGTGTCCGGGGCGACAGATACGCAGTATTTT. Protein sequence: CASSLVSGATDTQYF.

The gene calls are TRBV28 and TRBJ2-7; D is unresolved. The CDR3 is 15 residues long. V was cut by 5 bases and J by 2 bases, with 16 bases left in between. Germline V gene sequence: CDR1 MDHEN, CDR2 SYDVKM. In DNA, the CDR3 is TGTGCCAGCAGTCCGGCCGGGCCCACCCCCTACGAGCAGTACTTC. Its translation is CASSPAGPTPYEQYF.

V is TRBV28 and J is TRBJ2-1, with TRBD2 matching 13 bases. CDR1 and CDR2 from the germline V gene are MDHEN and SYDVKM. This CDR3 region has 16 residues. V dropped 6 bases and J dropped 3; count of bases not matched to a gene: 5. The DNA for the CDR3 is TGTGCCAGCAGGGGGACTAGCGGGGCCTACTACAATGAGCAGTTCTTC. Its translation: CASRGTSGAYYNEQFF.

The chain couples TRBV9 to TRBJ2-2; D is undetermined. The CDR3 runs to 14 residues. In germline, CDR1 is SGDLS, CDR2 YYNGEE. V was clipped by 0 bases and J by 8 bases, with 11 bases between them. In DNA form, the CDR3 reads TGTGCCAGCAGCGTAGAGCCTAGGGCAGGGGAGCTGTTTTTT. This codes for CASSVEPRAGELFF.

The V and J genes are TRBV27 and TRBJ2-3; no clear D. From germline, CDR1 is MNHEY and CDR2 SMNVEV (reference sequence). Trimming removed 4 bases at V and 1 base at J, with 21 bases between. The CDR3 has 18 residues. CDR3 sequence reads: CASSSLGSFSAGTDTQYF. The CDR3 coding sequence is TGTGCCAGCAGTTCCTTAGGCAGCTTCTCTGCTGGCACAGATACGCAGTATTTT.

This chain uses TRBV28 with TRBJ2-2; D possibly matches TRBD1 or TRBD2 (5 bases each). The V end was cut by 5 bases, the J end by 2 bases, with 12 bases between. The CDR3 consists of 15 residues. Germline loops: CDR1 MDHEN, CDR2 SYDVKM. CDR3 coding DNA: TGTGCCAGCAGTGCGTCCGGGACCAACACCGGGGAGCTGTTTTTT. Translation gives CASSASGTNTGELFF.

The V gene is TRBV7-2, the J gene TRBJ2-1; TRBD2 aligns across 11 bases. CDR3 length: 17 residues. The germline gives CDR1 SGHTA, CDR2 FQGNSA. Losses at the gene ends were 4 bases for V and 4 bases for J; bases not matched to a gene: 9. This chain's CDR3 is CASSSRGSSGRYNEQFF. CDR3 coding DNA: TGTGCCAGCAGCTCACGGGGGTCTAGCGGGAGGTACAATGAGCAGTTCTTC.

Written as DNA, the CDR3 is TGTGCCAGCAGCTTCGGACAGAACACAGATACGCAGTATTTT. Its translation is CASSFGQNTDTQYF. The rearrangement joins TRBV5-6 to TRBJ2-3; tentative D call: TRBD1 (6 bases). The CDR3 length is 14 residues. Trimming shortened V by 2 bases and J by 2 bases, and 9 bases separated the two germline ends. Germline CDR1 is SGHDT and CDR2 is YYEEEE.

The chain joins TRBV4-2 to TRBJ1-5, with D perhaps matching TRBD1 (6 bases). Germline CDR1 LGHNA, CDR2 YNFKEQ. CDR3 length equals 15 residues. With 7 bases removed from V and 0 bases from J, the gap between germline ends came to 13 bases. The CDR3 reads CASTPGADSNQPQHF. For the CDR3, the DNA is TGTGCCAGCACACCGGGGGCGGATAGCAATCAGCCCCAGCATTTT.

V gene TRBV19 combines with J gene TRBJ1-2; D remains unclear. V was clipped by 7 bases and J by 3 bases, with 9 bases between them. This CDR3 has 12 residues. Germline V gives CDR1 LNHDA, CDR2 SQIVND (reference sequence). This chain's CDR3 is CASNSKDYGYTF. In DNA form, the CDR3 reads TGTGCCAGTAATTCCAAAGACTATGGCTACACCTTC.

This clone has only one observation. The chain joins TRBV2 to TRBJ2-5, with TRBD1 matching over 7 bases. Germline V lookup: CDR1 SNHLY, CDR2 FYNNEI. This CDR3 is 13 amino acids long. The J segment lost 1 base and the V segment lost 8 bases, leaving 4 bases of the junction unmatched. The CDR3 region is CASGTVRQETQYF. Here the CDR3 DNA reads TGTGCCAGCGGGACAGTCCGCCAAGAGACCCAGTACTTC. Using reference TRBV2 and TRBJ2-5 for the parts outside the CDR3, the full variable domain is EPEVTQTPSHQVTQMGQEVILRCVPISNHLYFYWYRQILGQKVEFLVSFYNNEISEKSEIFDDQFSVERPDGSNFTLKIRSTKLEDSAMYFCASGTVRQETQYFGPGTRLLVL.

CDR3 region: CPGSAPRRGPSGTEAFF. The CDR3 DNA is TGTCCTGGGAGCGCCCCGCGGAGGGGTCCTTCGGGCACTGAAGCTTTCTTT. The chain has TRBV22-1 and TRBJ1-1. TRBV22-1 is recorded as a pseudogene. The length of the CDR3 is 17 residues.

The chain carries TRBV10-3 and TRBJ2-7, with unresolved D. Germline V gene lookup returns CDR1 ENHRY and CDR2 SYGVKD. The CDR3 has 11 residues. V lost 3 bases and J lost 8, with 8 bases in between. The CDR3 DNA sequence: TGTGCCATCAGTGAAGCCAGCCAGCAGTACTTC. Translating gives CAISEASQQYF.

V usage is TRBV11-2 and J usage is TRBJ2-7; 8 nucleotides match TRBD2. Germline CDR1 reads SGHAT; CDR2 reads FQNNGV. J gave up 5 bases and V 5 bases, and 14 bases lay outside the gene matches. The CDR3 consists of 16 residues. The CDR3 DNA follows: TGTGCCAGCAGCCCCCCGTTGGGGCGGGAGGTCCACGAGCAGTACTTC. This gives the protein CASSPPLGREVHEQYF.

In regard to this clone: Other DNA sequences in the same sample also yield this CDR3. The chain links TRBV7-3 to TRBJ2-2, with D perhaps given as TRBD1 or TRBD2 (5 bases each). The CDR3 length is 15 residues. Germline loops: CDR1 SGHTA, CDR2 FQGTGA. V was cut by 3 bases and J by 4 bases, with 12 bases left in between. The CDR3 DNA reads as TGTGCCAGCAGCTTGGGGCGGGTTGGCACCGGGGAGCTGTTTTTT. Protein: CASSLGRVGTGELFF.

V usage is TRBV7-2 and J usage is TRBJ2-7; D may be TRBD1 or TRBD2 (5 bases each). The CDR3 is made up of 14 amino acids. CDR1 is SGHTA and CDR2 is FQGNSA in the germline V gene. Trimming cost V 3 bases and J 3 bases, with 12 bases left between them. CDR3 coding DNA: TGTGCCAGCAGCTTCGTGGGGGTTTACTACGAGCAGTACTTC. Protein sequence: CASSFVGVYYEQYF.

A few counts support this clone. The V call is TRBV7-9, the J call TRBJ2-4; TRBD2 agrees at 8 bases. The J segment lost 10 bases and the V segment lost 10 bases, leaving 12 bases of the junction unmatched. CDR1 and CDR2 (germline): SEHNR, FQNEAQ (reference sequence). The CDR3 loop spans 13 amino acids. CDR3 sequence (DNA): TGTGCCACCTCACGAGCGGGAGTCGCTATTCAGTACTTC. Protein sequence: CATSRAGVAIQYF.

The chain recombines TRBV19 with TRBJ2-1, with 10 positions matching TRBD2. With V trimmed by 4 bases and J by 4 bases, 10 bases remained unmatched. The CDR3 loop spans 17 amino acids. Looked up from germline, CDR1 is LNHDA and CDR2 is SQIVND (reference sequence). CDR3 coding DNA: TGTGCCAGTAGTAGGGAAGCGGGAGGGCCCCAATACAATGAGCAGTTCTTC. It encodes CASSREAGGPQYNEQFF.

CDR3 coding DNA: TGTGCCAGCAGCTCTTGGGATAGGCGGGATCCAAGCACAGATACGCAGTATTTT. It is translated as CASSSWDRRDPSTDTQYF. This chain joins TRBV11-3 and TRBJ2-3; D may be TRBD2 (6 bases). This CDR3 spans 18 amino acids. Germline assignment: CDR1 SGHNT and CDR2 YENEEA. The V end lost 4 bases, the J end lost 0 bases, and 20 bases lay between the germline ends. The entire variable domain, with the rest obtained from reference TRBV11-3 and TRBJ2-3, is as follows: EAGVVQSPRYKIIEKKQPVAFWCNPISGHNTLYWYLQNLGQGPELLIRYENEEAVDDSQLPKDRFSAERLKGVDSTLKIQPAELGDSAVYLCASSSWDRRDPSTDTQYFGPGTRLTVL.

This clone was detected only once. This sample also contains other DNA sequences that code for the same CDR3. This rearrangement joins TRBV5-1 to TRBJ2-3; D unclear. The V gene's germline CDR1 is SGHRS and CDR2 YFSETQ. The V and J ends lost 4 bases and 1 base respectively, with 10 bases between them. The CDR3 is 14 amino acids. The CDR3 is CASSPYAGTDTQYF. The DNA of the CDR3 is TGCGCCAGCAGCCCCTATGCTGGCACAGATACGCAGTATTTT.

In nucleotides, the CDR3 is TGTGCCAGCAGGAGGGGGCGCCTGGGTGAAAAACTGTTTTTT. Its translation: CASRRGRLGEKLFF. The J gene is TRBJ1-4, the V gene TRBV28, with 7 nucleotides matching TRBD1. CDR1 is MDHEN and CDR2 is SYDVKM in the germline V gene. Trimming cost V 6 bases and J 7 bases; bases outside gene matches: 8. The CDR3 has 14 amino acids.